This T cell receptor (beta chain) was sequenced for a study of cytomegalovirus exposure and HLA in healthy donors. Study conclusions and caveats: Earlier analysis yielded a pattern in which most TCR beta V segments were productive about 90% or about 30% of the time. A missense DCLRE1C variant was associated with V- and J-gene trimming of TCR beta chains in a later analysis, and an independent cohort replicated the association. Exclusion applied to some V segments, including TRBV6-2 and TRBV6-3, as they were indistinguishable. Donors were assumed by presence/absence analyses to have roughly uniform sequencing depth.

With regard to this clone: Its antigen is not known.

Trimming cost V 3 bases and J 1 base; bases outside gene matches: 10. The CDR3 covers 18 residues. From germline, CDR1 is SQVTM and CDR2 ANQGSEA. The primer mix had 60 Vbeta and 13 Jbeta primers. This table comes from immunoSEQ multiplex PCR, and its TCRdb copy is limited to in-frame clones, with some not included. The table lists about 130,000 clones, around 80% of them singletons, with roughly 5% in the top ten. Sequenced: PBMCs. This clonotype was obtained from a man aged 25-40 years in good health and CMV-seronegative. V usage is TRBV29-1 and J usage is TRBJ2-1; 12 nucleotides agree with TRBD1. The CDR3 nucleotides read TGCAGCGTTGAGGGACAGGGGGCCAGCCCTCATTCCTACAATGAGCAGTTCTTC. The encoded protein is CSVEGQGASPHSYNEQFF.